This T cell receptor (beta chain) was observed in a study of blood T cell repertoires in COVID-19. Study context: The analysed material was cDNA or gDNA that came from T cells, B-cell-depleted T cells, or PBMCs.

The method was immunoSEQ multiplex PCR; TCRdb's version includes in-frame clones alone and lacks a portion of them. The sample consists of 200,000 to 250,000 clones, about 85% of them appearing once. V was cut by 9 bases and J by 6 bases, with 17 bases left in between. CDR1 is LNHDA, CDR2 SQIVND, per germline (reference sequence). The CDR3 contains 14 residues. Recovered status applied to Cohort 3 donors who had two consecutive negative PCRs. It also applied to those with clearance or with symptom resolution. This clone has a single count. This receptor was taken from a man younger than 45 who had recovered from COVID-19. The specimen sequenced was PBMCs or T cells enriched from blood (not recorded which). The rearrangement joins TRBV19 to TRBJ2-2, with TRBD1 as a possible D gene (5 bases). Here the CDR3 reads CASSSRVGSGELFF. DNA for the CDR3: TGTGCCAGCTCGTCCAGGGTAGGGTCCGGGGAGCTGTTTTTT. The whole variable domain, remainder taken from reference TRBV19 and TRBJ2-2, is DGGITQSPKYLFRKEGQNVTLSCEQNLNHDAMYWYRQDPGQGLRLIYYSQIVNDFQKGDIAEGYSVSREKKESFPLTVTSAQKNPTAFYLCASSSRVGSGELFFGEGSRLTVL.